This TCR beta chain was found in a study of beta chain features in type 1 diabetes. Trimming pared 6 bases from V and 2 bases from J, leaving 13 bases between. The CDR3 length is 14 residues. CDR1 and CDR2 (germline): SGHTA, FQGNSA. CD45RO/CCR7/CD25/CD127/CD95/CD27 sorting isolated CD4+ naive, central memory, regulatory and stem cell-like memory cells. What was sequenced were expressed TCRB transcripts, since all of the isolated RNA had been reverse transcribed. Measured with immunoSEQ multiplex PCR; TCRdb has only the in-frame clones, and not every one. The table lists 970,000 or so clones, 17% of them singletons, with 0.02% to 0.025% in the top ten.

Material for sequencing was naive CD4+ T cells from blood. The chain has TRBV7-2 and TRBJ1-1; D gene ambiguous. This receptor was identified in a woman aged 18-35 years in good health. CDR3 amino acids: CASSSQRGNTEAFF. CDR3 in DNA: TGTGCCAGCAGTTCTCAGCGAGGAAACACTGAAGCTTTCTTT.